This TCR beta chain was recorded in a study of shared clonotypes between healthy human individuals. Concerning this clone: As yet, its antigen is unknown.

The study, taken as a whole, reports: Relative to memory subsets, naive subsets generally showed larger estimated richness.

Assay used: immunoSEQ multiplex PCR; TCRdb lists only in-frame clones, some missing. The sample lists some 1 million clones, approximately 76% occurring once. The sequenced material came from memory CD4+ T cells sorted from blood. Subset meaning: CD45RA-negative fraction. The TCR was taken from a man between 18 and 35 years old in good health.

CDR3 region: CASSPAGGQGDTQYF. In DNA, the CDR3 is TGTGCCAGCAGCCCAGCGGGGGGGCAGGGAGATACGCAGTATTTT. This chain links TRBV6-6 with TRBJ2-3; the match to TRBD2 covers 10 bases. V shed 6 bases, J shed 5 bases, and the junction held 8 bases outside the gene matches. This CDR3 has 15 residues. CDR1 is MNHNY and CDR2 is SVGAGI in the germline V gene (reference sequence).